The 24 T cell receptor beta chains given below trace back to one sample, sequenced in a study of metastatic and nonmetastatic thyroid tumors. No patient had received any treatment before thyroid surgery. TCRdb recomputed clones from the PCR reads via MiXCR. The sample gives some 15,000 clones, around 16% of which show up once; roughly 17% is in the top ten. The sequenced material came from blood. The source is a female donor with papillary thyroid cancer or a benign thyroid nodule (not recorded which). Some clones in this sample may be carry-over from other donors' samples.

In this sample, this clone turned up many times. A much larger clone differs from this one at a single base, so this may be a read error. The chain has TRBV15 and TRBJ2-1; D might be TRBD2 (5 bases). Germline CDR1 reads LNHNV; CDR2 reads YYDKDF (reference sequence). The length of the CDR3 is 14 residues. The CDR3, as DNA: TGTGCCACCAGCCTACTAGTTCTTGGAAATGGGCAGTTCTTC. Its translation is CATSLLVLGNGQFF.

This clone came up many times. The chain combines TRBV20-1 with TRBJ2-1; D not certain. The CDR3 has 15 residues. V was pared by 3 bases and J by 6 bases, with 18 bases between. Per the germline V gene, CDR1 is DFQATT and CDR2 is SNEGSKA (reference sequence). The CDR3 DNA reads as TGCAGTGCTAGTGATCTCGGGCGGTCTGGCAATGAGCAGTTCTTC. Amino acids: CSASDLGRSGNEQFF.

This clone was seen at least ten times. This may be a read error: a much more frequent sequence differs by one nucleotide. The chain combines TRBV24-1 with TRBJ2-5; no clear D. The CDR3 totals 15 residues. Germline-derived CDR1 and CDR2 are KGHDR and SFDVKD. V lost 2 bases and J lost 4, with 13 bases in between. The CDR3, as DNA: TGTGCCACCAGTGATTCCAAATACGGGTTAGAGACCCAGTACTTC. Amino acid sequence: CATSDSKYGLETQYF.

There are many counts of this clone. The rearrangement links TRBV19 to TRBJ2-2; 11 bases fit TRBD1. Germline V CDR1 and CDR2: LNHDA, SQIVND (reference sequence). With 3 bases clipped from V and 2 bases from J, the junction kept 2 bases outside the gene matches. The CDR3 consists of 16 residues. Here the CDR3 reads CASSIRTGGNTGELFF. The CDR3 DNA follows: TGTGCCAGTAGTATCCGGACAGGGGGCAACACCGGGGAGCTGTTTTTT.

This clone came up many times. V is TRBV29-1 and J is TRBJ1-2; 12 nucleotides agree with TRBD1. J was trimmed by 3 bases and V by 4 bases; bases with no gene match: 3. The length of the CDR3 is 14 residues. Germline V lookup: CDR1 SQVTM, CDR2 ANQGSEA. In DNA form, the CDR3 reads TGCAGCGTTGCGGGGACAGGGGGCTACTATGGCTACACCTTC. Amino acid sequence: CSVAGTGGYYGYTF.

This clone is deemed medium-sized. The V and J genes are TRBV6-1 and TRBJ1-6; perhaps TRBD1 as D (6 bases). Germline CDR1 MNHNS, CDR2 SASEGT. This CDR3 has 14 residues. Trimming took off 7 bases at V and 8 bases at J, with 15 bases between the two ends. The CDR3 DNA reads as TGTGCCAGCACCCAGGAAGGGGGTCATTCACCCCTCCACTTT. Protein product: CASTQEGGHSPLHF.

There are many counts of this clone. The chain employs TRBV5-1 and TRBJ1-6; D gene ambiguous. In germline, CDR1 is SGHRS, CDR2 YFSETQ. V was clipped by 4 bases and J by 5 bases, with 16 bases between them. The CDR3 sequence is 16 residues long. The CDR3 DNA reads TGCGCCAGCAGCCTTAGAGGAACACCAGATAATTCACCCCTCCACTTT. It codes for CASSLRGTPDNSPLHF.

The sample holds many counts of this clone. CDR3 in DNA: TGCAGTGCTAGAATGGATCGAGACAGGGGGTGGTCCTTCTATGGCTACACCTTC. Protein sequence: CSARMDRDRGWSFYGYTF. The chain couples TRBV20-1 to TRBJ1-2, with 9 bases fitting TRBD1. CDR1 DFQATT and CDR2 SNEGSKA come from the germline V gene (reference sequence). V was pared by 2 bases and J by 4 bases, with 17 bases of the junction left unmatched. This CDR3 spans 18 amino acids.

In the case of this clone: A much larger clone lies one base from this, so it may be a read error. The rearrangement joins TRBV18 to TRBJ2-1, with D possibly being TRBD1 or TRBD2 (5 bases each). CDR3 length: 15 residues. CDR1 is KGHSH and CDR2 is LQKENI in the germline V gene. V was cut by 9 bases and J by 3 bases, with 18 bases left in between. Here the CDR3 DNA reads TGTGCCAGGGGGGTCCGGGGCACCGACTACAATGAGCAGTTCTTC. As protein: CARGVRGTDYNEQFF.

Concerning this clone: One base away lies a much larger clone, so this may be a sequencing read error. The chain recombines TRBV20-1 with TRBJ1-5, with D possibly matching TRBD1 (6 bases). From germline, CDR1 is DFQATT and CDR2 SNEGSKA (reference sequence). This CDR3 has 13 residues. The CDR3 region is CGARIQGNQPQHF. As DNA, the CDR3 is TGCGGTGCTAGAATACAGGGAAATCAGCCCCAGCATTTT.

The sample holds many counts of this clone. The V call is TRBV11-2, the J call TRBJ2-1; TRBD2 is a possible D gene (7 bases). V lost 1 base and J lost 9, with 22 bases in between. The CDR3 consists of 17 residues. Germline V CDR1 and CDR2: SGHAT, FQNNGV. The CDR3 bases are TGTGCCAGCAGCTTAGGTTCTTTGGGCGGGGGCCTCCGTGAGCAGTTCTTC. Amino acid sequence: CASSLGSLGGGLREQFF.

The chain joins TRBV6-5 to TRBJ1-1, with 7 positions matching TRBD1. Losses at the gene ends were 2 bases for V and 5 bases for J; bases not matched to a gene: 8. The CDR3 consists of 15 residues. The germline V gene encodes CDR1 MNHEY and CDR2 SVGAGI. CDR3 in DNA: TGTGCCAGCAGTTACCAGGGGGTCCCGTTAACTGAAGCTTTCTTT. It is translated as CASSYQGVPLTEAFF.

A few counts support this clone. The chain links TRBV28 to TRBJ2-7, with a tentative D call TRBD1 (6 bases). This CDR3 is 16 amino acids long. CDR1 and CDR2 from the germline V gene are MDHEN and SYDVKM. Trimming stripped 6 bases from V and 2 bases from J, with 20 bases between. Here the CDR3 DNA reads TGTGCCAGCAGAGGCAACAGGGCCCGCCTTACCTACGAGCAGTACTTC. Its protein product is CASRGNRARLTYEQYF.

This clone occurred many times. The chain's CDR3 is CAISPSGRTDQPQHF. For the CDR3, the DNA is TGTGCCATCAGCCCAAGTGGTCGGACAGATCAGCCCCAGCATTTT. The rearrangement links TRBV10-3 to TRBJ1-5; D is possibly TRBD1 (6 bases). CDR3 size: 15 residues. V lost 6 bases and J lost 5, with 17 bases in between. Germline V gene data show CDR1 as ENHRY and CDR2 as SYGVKD.

This clone was observed a few times. The chain is built from TRBV6-2 or TRBV6-3 and TRBJ2-3, with TRBD2 matching 10 bases. The junction had 1 base not matched to a gene; V was cut back by 5 bases and J by 2 bases. The V gene's germline CDR1 is MNHEY and CDR2 SVGEGT. This CDR3 is built from 14 residues. Written as DNA, the CDR3 is TGTGCCAGCAGTAGCGGGAGGGCCACAGATACGCAGTATTTT. Translating gives CASSSGRATDTQYF.

V gene TRBV5-6 combines with J gene TRBJ2-3; the D gene is possibly TRBD1 (6 bases). Germline loops: CDR1 SGHDT, CDR2 YYEEEE. V was cut by 2 bases and J by 2 bases, with 15 bases left in between. The CDR3 runs to 16 residues. CDR3 coding DNA: TGTGCCAGCAGCTTCGCCCTGACAGGATTCACAGATACGCAGTATTTT. This codes for CASSFALTGFTDTQYF.

In this sample, this clone turned up many times. This chain links TRBV28 with TRBJ1-4; the match to TRBD1 covers 8 bases. The CDR3 is 14 amino acids. The V gene end was trimmed by 3 bases and the J gene end by 8 bases; junction bases not matched to a gene: 5. Germline assignment: CDR1 MDHEN and CDR2 SYDVKM. The CDR3 region is CASSFPGGEEKLFF. CDR3 nucleotide sequence: TGTGCCAGCAGTTTCCCAGGGGGCGAGGAAAAACTGTTTTTT.

The table lists this clone with a few counts. The J gene is TRBJ2-7, the V gene TRBV7-6; a possible D gene is TRBD2 (5 bases). Germline loops: CDR1 SGHVS, CDR2 FNYEAQ. Trimming removed 9 bases at V and 7 bases at J, with 13 bases between. The CDR3 loop spans 11 amino acids. The CDR3 DNA sequence: TGTGCCAGTGGGGAGCTTGTGGAGCAGTACTTC. Translating gives CASGELVEQYF.

This clone was detected a few times. The chain couples TRBV12-3 or TRBV12-4 to TRBJ2-3, with 9 nucleotides matching TRBD2. The CDR3 loop spans 16 amino acids. V dropped 6 bases and J dropped 3; count of bases not matched to a gene: 10. CDR3 DNA: TGTGCCAGCAGGACCAACGGCGGGGGGGGAACAGATACGCAGTATTTT. Residues: CASRTNGGGGTDTQYF.

By its share, this clone is medium-sized. The chain recombines TRBV6-2 or TRBV6-3 with TRBJ2-1, with D perhaps TRBD1 (7 bases). V lost 6 bases and J lost 0, with 18 bases in between. Germline V lookup: CDR1 MNHEY, CDR2 SVGEGT. The CDR3 covers 17 residues. The CDR3 reads CASSPGAGGSSYNEQFF. The CDR3 nucleotides are TGTGCCAGCAGCCCCGGGGCAGGGGGGAGCTCCTACAATGAGCAGTTCTTC.

The chain has TRBV5-1 and TRBJ1-2; TRBD1 matches at 7 bases. CDR3 length equals 13 residues. Trimming cost V 4 bases and J 6 bases; bases outside gene matches: 6. Germline CDR1 and CDR2: SGHRS and YFSETQ. CDR3 bases: TGCGCCAGCAGCACGACAGGGATTAATGGCTACACCTTC. Translated: CASSTTGINGYTF.

In this sample, this clone turned up many times. V usage is TRBV11-2 and J usage is TRBJ2-5; 13 positions match TRBD2. After removal of 4 bases from V and 5 bases from J, the junction contained 4 bases not matched to a gene. CDR3 length equals 15 residues. Germline V gene lookup returns CDR1 SGHAT and CDR2 FQNNGV. CDR3 region: CASSSWTSGSETQYF. The CDR3 DNA is TGTGCCAGCAGCTCATGGACTAGCGGGAGTGAGACCCAGTACTTC.

This clone was found many times. Here the CDR3 DNA reads TGCGCCAGCAGCCTGGGAGGGGAGTCAGGCAATCAGCCCCAGCATTTT. Translating gives CASSLGGESGNQPQHF. V usage is TRBV5-1 and J usage is TRBJ1-5, with TRBD1 as a possible D gene (5 bases). V was pared by 4 bases and J by 2 bases, with 16 bases between. The CDR3 is 16 amino acids. Germline V gene data show CDR1 as SGHRS and CDR2 as YFSETQ.

The table lists this clone with a few counts. A much bigger clone sits one base away, suggesting this may be a read error. The rearrangement links TRBV30 to TRBJ2-4; 8 bases match TRBD2. The germline V gene encodes CDR1 GTSNPN and CDR2 SVGIG (reference sequence). V dropped 2 bases and J dropped 3; count of bases not matched to a gene: 12. The CDR3 runs to 17 residues. The CDR3 region has the DNA TGTGCCTGGAGTCCAAGGCGGGGGGCGCGAGACAAAAACATTCAGTACTTC. It yields the protein CAWSPRRGARDKNIQYF. The variable domain in full, with the rest retrieved from reference TRBV30 and TRBJ2-4, is SQTIHQWPATLVQPVGSPLSLECTVEGTSNPNLYWYRQAAGRGLQLLFYSVGIGQISSEVPQNLSASRPQDRQFILSSKKLLLSDSGFYLCAWSPRRGARDKNIQYFGAGTRLSVL.